This T cell receptor (beta chain) was captured by sequencing in a study of CD8+CD57+ T cells in acquired aplastic anemia. On the study more broadly: Each DNA sample taken from sorted CD4+ and CD8+ cells came to approximately 3 ug on average. Where healthy donors were concerned, CD4+ cells averaged around 9.9 million reads.

Using genomic DNA as the template, TCR beta VDJ and CDR3 profiling was carried out. TCRdb analysed the reads with MiXCR anew, one entry per CDR3 protein. The table has fewer than 200,000 distinct CDR3 sequences, 55% to 80% seen once. As regards this clonotype: Its antigen is unknown.

General observations from the study: Almost 30 sequences, all CD8+ CDR3, were shared between patients and controls.

Source material: sorted CD4+, CD8+, or CD8+CD57+ T cells (not recorded which) from PBMCs. The clonotype originates from a human donor in good health.

CDR3: CSASRAENIQYF. CDR3 nucleotides: TGCAGTGCTAGCAGGGCCGAAAACATTCAGTACTTC. This chain uses TRBV20-1 with TRBJ2-4, with D tentatively TRBD1 (5 bases). The CDR3 length is 12 residues. CDR1 and CDR2 (germline): DFQATT, SNEGSKA (reference sequence). Trimming took 3 bases from V and 5 from J, leaving 8 bases between them.